This T cell receptor beta chain derives from a study of regulatory T cells in long-lasting Graves disease. Time point defined: newly diagnosed GD, antithyroid drugs for less than 3 months. Construction of the TCR library relied on RNA isolated from PBMCs. This clonotype was detected only a few times. At one of its ends the junction is not consistent with the germline gene, which may arise from a read error. CDR3 length: 13 amino acids. The germline CDR1 and CDR2 sequences are MNHEY and SVGEGT. According to the study, TCR beta libraries were built with iRepertoire HTBI primers and CDR3-region Arm-PCR. TCRdb passed the multiplex PCR reads through MiXCR, listing each CDR3 protein once. The sample has more than 300,000 distinct CDR3 sequences, roughly 17% seen once; the top ten hold around 21%. The same specimen was also included in a second study, on T cells in Graves' hyperthyroidism and ophthalmopathy. That report adds: Uncontrolled infections, other autoimmune diseases, pregnancy or lactation led to exclusion of patients. Ophthalmopathy was distinguished from stable hyperthyroidism by 13 V-J signatures.

The origin of this receptor is a woman aged 18 to 35 with Graves disease. This specimen consisted of peripheral blood mononuclear cells (PBMCs), obtained at new diagnosis, from a patient treated with antithyroid drugs. This rearrangement joins TRBV6-2 or TRBV6-3 to TRBJ2-1, with D perhaps given as TRBD1 or TRBD2 (6 bases each). This CDR3 is CASKGGPYNEQFF. The DNA for the CDR3 is TGTGCGAGCAAGGGGGGTCCATACAATGAGCAGTTCTTC.